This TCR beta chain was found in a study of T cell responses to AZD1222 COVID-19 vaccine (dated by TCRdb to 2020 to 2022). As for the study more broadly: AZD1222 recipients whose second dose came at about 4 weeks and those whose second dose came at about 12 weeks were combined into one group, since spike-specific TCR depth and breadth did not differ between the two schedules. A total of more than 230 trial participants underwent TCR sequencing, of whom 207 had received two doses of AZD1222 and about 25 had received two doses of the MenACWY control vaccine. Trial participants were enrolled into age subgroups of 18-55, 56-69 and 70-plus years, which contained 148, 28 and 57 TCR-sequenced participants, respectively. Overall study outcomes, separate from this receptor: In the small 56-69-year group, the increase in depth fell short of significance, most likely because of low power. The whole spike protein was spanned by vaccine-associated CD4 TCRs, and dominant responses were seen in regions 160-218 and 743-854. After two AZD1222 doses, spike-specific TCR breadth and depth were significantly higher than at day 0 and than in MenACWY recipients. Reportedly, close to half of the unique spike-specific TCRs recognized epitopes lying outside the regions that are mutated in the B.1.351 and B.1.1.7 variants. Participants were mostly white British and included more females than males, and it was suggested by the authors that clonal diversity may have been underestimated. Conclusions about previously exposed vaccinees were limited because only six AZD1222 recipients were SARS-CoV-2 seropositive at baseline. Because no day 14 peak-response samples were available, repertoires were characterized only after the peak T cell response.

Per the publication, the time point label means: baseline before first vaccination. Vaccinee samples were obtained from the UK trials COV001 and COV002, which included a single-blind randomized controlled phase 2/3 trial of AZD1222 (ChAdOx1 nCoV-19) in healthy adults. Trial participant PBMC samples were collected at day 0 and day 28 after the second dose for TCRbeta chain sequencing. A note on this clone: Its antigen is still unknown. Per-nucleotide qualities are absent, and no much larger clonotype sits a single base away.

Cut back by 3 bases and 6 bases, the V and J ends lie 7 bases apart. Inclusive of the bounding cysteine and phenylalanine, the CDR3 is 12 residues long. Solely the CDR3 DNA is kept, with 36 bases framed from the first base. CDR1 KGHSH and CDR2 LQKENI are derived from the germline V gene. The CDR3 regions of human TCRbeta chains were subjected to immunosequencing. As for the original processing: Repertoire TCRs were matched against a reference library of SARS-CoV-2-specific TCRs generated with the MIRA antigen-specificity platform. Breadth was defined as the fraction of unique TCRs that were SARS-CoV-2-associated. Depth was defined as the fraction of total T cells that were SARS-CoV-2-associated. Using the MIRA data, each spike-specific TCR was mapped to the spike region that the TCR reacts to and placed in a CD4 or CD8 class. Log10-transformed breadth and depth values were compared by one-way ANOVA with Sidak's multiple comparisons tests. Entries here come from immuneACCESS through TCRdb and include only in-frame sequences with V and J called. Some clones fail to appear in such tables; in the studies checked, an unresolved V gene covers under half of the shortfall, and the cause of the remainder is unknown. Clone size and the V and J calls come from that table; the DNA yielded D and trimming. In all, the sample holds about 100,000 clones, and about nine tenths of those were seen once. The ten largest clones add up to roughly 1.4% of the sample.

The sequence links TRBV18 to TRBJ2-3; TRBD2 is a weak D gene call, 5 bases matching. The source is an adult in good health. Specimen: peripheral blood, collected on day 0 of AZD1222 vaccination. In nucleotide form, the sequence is TGTGCCAGCTCACCGGGGAGCGATACGCAGTATTTT. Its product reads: CASSPGSDTQYF.